This is a list of T cell receptor beta chains from one sample in a study of regulatory T cells in long-lasting Graves disease. TCRdb ran MiXCR on the multiplex PCR reads and lists one entry per CDR3 protein. In the table there are around 400,000 distinct CDR3 sequences, less than 20% of which are singletons. The sequenced sample was peripheral blood mononuclear cells (PBMCs), obtained at new diagnosis, from a patient treated with antithyroid drugs. All receptors derive from a female donor with Graves disease. The CDR3 runs from the conserved cysteine through the conserved F or W. D genes are given only for firm matches. Not all rows give a size; the values are once, few, many and, for expanded clones, a class.

abundance	d_gene	v_gene	j_gene	CDR3nt	CDR3aa
many	TRBD1	TRBV4-1	TRBJ2-7	TGCGCCAGCAGCCAAGAAACGGGGACAGGGGTCCGCTACGAGCAGTACTTC	CASSQETGTGVRYEQYF
few	.	TRBV4-1	TRBJ1-4	TGCGCCAGCAGCCCCGGGAGAGGGGCAAGTTTGGAAAAACTGTTTTTT	CASSPGRGASLEKLFF
.	TRBD2	TRBV5-6	TRBJ2-1	TGTGCCAGCAGCTTAGCTGGGCCCCTCAGACTAGCAATTGAGCAGTTCTTC	CASSLAGPLRLAIEQFF
.	.	TRBV10-3	TRBJ1-4	TGTGCCATCGGACGGGAGAAGGAAAAACTGTTTTTT	CAIGREKEKLFF
many	TRBD1	TRBV5-1	TRBJ2-1	TGCGCCAGCAGCCGGGACAGGGTCAATGAGCAGTTCTTC	CASSRDRVNEQFF
many	.	TRBV6-1	TRBJ2-1	TGTGCCAGCAGACCGGACAGCTTTACCGTCCTGAACAATGAGCAGTTCTTC	CASRPDSFTVLNNEQFF
many	.	TRBV20-1	TRBJ1-6	TGCAGTGCCCCTATACTGACAGGAGGATCACCCCTCCACTTT	CSAPILTGGSPLHF
few	TRBD2	TRBV29-1	TRBJ2-1	TGCAGCGTTACGTTAGCGGGAGGGATGCAAGAGACCCCGTACTTC	CSVTLAGGMQETPYF
.	.	TRBV12-3/TRBV12-4	TRBJ1-4	TGTGCCAGCAGTAACCCAAAGGGGAATAATGAAAAACTGTTTTTT	CASSNPKGNNEKLFF
.	TRBD2	TRBV11-2	TRBJ2-1	TGTGCCAGCAGCACCCCCCTAGCGGTTTACTACAATGAGCAGTTCTTC	CASSTPLAVYYNEQFF
few	TRBD1	TRBV29-1	TRBJ1-2	TGCAGCGTTGATATCAGGGGGCCGGTCTATGGCTACACCTTC	CSVDIRGPVYGYTF
few	TRBD1	TRBV9	TRBJ1-3	TGTGCCAGCAGCAGCGGACAGGACTCTGGAAACACCATATATTTT	CASSSGQDSGNTIYF
many	TRBD2	TRBV12-3/TRBV12-4	TRBJ2-5	TGTGCCAGCAGCTTAGCGGGTCAGACTCAAGAGACCCAGTACTTC	CASSLAGQTQETQYF
.	TRBD1	TRBV4-1	TRBJ2-7	TGCGCCAGCAGCCAAGTGGGACAGGGGGCCTACGAGCAGTACTTC	CASSQVGQGAYEQYF
many	.	TRBV5-6	TRBJ2-3	TGTGCCAGCAGCTTGGGGGGCGGATACACAGATACGCAGTATTTT	CASSLGGGYTDTQYF
few	.	TRBV20-1	TRBJ1-6	TGCAGTGCTAGAGGGATAGGGCCCTCCTATAATTCACCCCTCCACTTT	CSARGIGPSYNSPLHF
many	.	TRBV3-1	TRBJ1-3	TGTGCCAGCAGCCTCAACCCGGACAGCAGAAACACCATATATTTT	CASSLNPDSRNTIYF
many	.	TRBV7-9	TRBJ2-7	TGTGCCAGCAGCTCCCCTGACAGGGAGGCCTACGAGCAGTACTTC	CASSSPDREAYEQYF
.	.	TRBV6-1	TRBJ2-1	TGTGCCAGCAGTGAAGGTTGGACAGAATACAATGAGCAGTTCTTC	CASSEGWTEYNEQFF
.	.	TRBV7-2	TRBJ2-5	TGTGCCAGCAGCCCTACCGGGAGTACTTTAGAGACCCAGTACTTC	CASSPTGSTLETQYF
many	.	TRBV7-3	TRBJ2-1	TGTGCCAGCAGCCGATCTCCGGGGTACCCAAGGGATGAGCAGTTCTTC	CASSRSPGYPRDEQFF
.	.	TRBV24-1	TRBJ2-1	TGTGCCACCAGTGATGCCACCAAGGGGAACTACAATGAGCAGTTCTTC	CATSDATKGNYNEQFF
.	TRBD2	TRBV12-3/TRBV12-4	TRBJ2-1	TGTGCCAGCAGGGCAACTAGCGCTGGGGGGAATGAGCAGTTCTTC	CASRATSAGGNEQFF
.	.	TRBV18	TRBJ2-7	TGTGCCAGCTCTACCTGGGAACGAATCTACGAGCAGTACTTC	CASSTWERIYEQYF
.	TRBD1	TRBV28	TRBJ2-2	TGTGCCAGCAGTTTCAACAGGGGGAACACCGGGGAGCTGTTTTTT	CASSFNRGNTGELFF
many	.	TRBV28	TRBJ1-2	TGTGCCAGCAGTGAAACCGGGCTAAACTATGGCTACACCTTC	CASSETGLNYGYTF
many	.	TRBV4-1	TRBJ2-4	TGCGCCAGCAGCCAGCAAAACATTCAGTACTTC	CASSQQNIQYF
many	.	TRBV27	TRBJ2-1	TGTGCCAGCAGGGGTGGGCAAATGGGGCAGTTCTTC	CASRGGQMGQFF
.	.	TRBV3-1	TRBJ2-2	TGTGCCAGCAGCCAAGCGGGCCGGTTCGACACCGGGGAGCTGTTTTTT	CASSQAGRFDTGELFF
.	TRBD1	TRBV7-3	TRBJ1-2	TGTGCCAGCAGCCCCCGGGACAGCCAATCTACTAACTATGGCTACACCTTC	CASSPRDSQSTNYGYTF
.	TRBD2	TRBV10-2	TRBJ2-7	TGCGCCAGCCTACTAGAACCGGGACTAGCGGGAGGGCTCGCCTACGAGCAGTACTTC	CASLLEPGLAGGLAYEQYF
few	.	TRBV5-1	TRBJ2-2	TGCGCCAGCAGCTCCGTACTTACTAGCCCGGGAGACACCGGGGAGCTGTTTTTT	CASSSVLTSPGDTGELFF
many	.	TRBV12-3/TRBV12-4	TRBJ1-6	TGTGCCACGGCAAGGGATTCCCGGAGGGCACCCCTCCACTTT	CATARDSRRAPLHF
many	TRBD1	TRBV12-3/TRBV12-4	TRBJ1-5	TGTGCCAGCAGCCTGGGACAGCTAAATCAGCCCCAGCATTTT	CASSLGQLNQPQHF
many	.	TRBV7-9	TRBJ1-3	TGTGCCAGCAGCTTAGTTGCCAGCTCTGGAAACACCATATATTTT	CASSLVASSGNTIYF
many	.	TRBV7-9	TRBJ2-5	TGTGCCAGCAGCTTAGGCTTCGGAAGGGACGGGGAGACCCAGTACTTC	CASSLGFGRDGETQYF
few	TRBD1	TRBV4-2	TRBJ2-2	TGTGCCAGCAGCCACCCACTCGACAGGGCCGGGGAGCTGTTTTTT	CASSHPLDRAGELFF
few	.	TRBV12-3/TRBV12-4	TRBJ1-1	TGTGCCAGCAGGCCAGGGGCTTTCGGGTTGGGCACTGAAGCTTTCTTT	CASRPGAFGLGTEAFF
.	.	TRBV7-9	TRBJ1-2	TGTGCCAGCACCACTTGGGACGTTTCTTCCTATGGCTACACCTTC	CASTTWDVSSYGYTF
.	.	TRBV5-4	TRBJ2-3	TGTGCCAGCAGCTTGTATGCTAGCACAGATACGCAGTATTTT	CASSLYASTDTQYF
few	.	TRBV4-1	TRBJ2-3	TGCGCCAGCTCCCTGGCGGAAAAGACAGATACGCAGTATTTT	CASSLAEKTDTQYF
many	TRBD1	TRBV20-1	TRBJ1-1	TGCAGTGCTGGGGACAGGGGAGGAGGAACTGAAGCTTTCTTT	CSAGDRGGGTEAFF
few	.	TRBV30	TRBJ1-1	TGTGCCTGGACCCGGAACACTGAAGCTTTCTTT	CAWTRNTEAFF
many	.	TRBV19	TRBJ1-1	TGTGCCAGTATTATCCGGTGGGGGAATCCGAACACTGAAGCTTTCTTT	CASIIRWGNPNTEAFF
many	.	TRBV4-3	TRBJ1-2	TGCGCCAGCAGCCAAACAGGGCATAGTTACTATGGCTACACCTTC	CASSQTGHSYYGYTF
many	.	TRBV18	TRBJ1-2	TGTGCCAGCTCACCCGAATCGGACACCTATGGCTACACCTTC	CASSPESDTYGYTF
few	TRBD2	TRBV14	TRBJ2-2	TGTGCCAGCAGCCCGACTAGCAGTTACACCGGGGAGCTGTTTTTT	CASSPTSSYTGELFF
.	TRBD2	TRBV7-2	TRBJ2-7	TGTGCCAGCAGCCCCTTGACTAGCACCTACGAGCAGTACTTC	CASSPLTSTYEQYF
.	.	TRBV20-1	TRBJ2-7	TGCAGTGGCAGAGCTCTGGGTGAGCAGTACTTC	CSGRALGEQYF
many	TRBD2	TRBV20-1	TRBJ2-7	TGCAGTGCTAGAAGGACTAGCGGGAGGTTCAGCTACGAGCAGTACTTC	CSARRTSGRFSYEQYF
many	TRBD1	TRBV6-5	TRBJ1-1	TGTGCCAGCAGTTCGTCCGACCTCAGACAGGGAAACACTGAAGCTTTCTTT	CASSSSDLRQGNTEAFF
.	TRBD1	TRBV9	TRBJ2-4	TGTGCCAGCAGCGCGGGACAGGGGGCTGGCGACCAGTACTTC	CASSAGQGAGDQYF
few	TRBD1	TRBV5-1	TRBJ1-4	TGCGCCAGCAGCCCGGGACAGGGGGCCCTTCGTGCTAATGAAAAACTGTTTTTT	CASSPGQGALRANEKLFF
many	TRBD1	TRBV27	TRBJ2-1	TGTGCCAGCACTCGAGGGACAGGGAACAATGAGCAGTTCTTC	CASTRGTGNNEQFF